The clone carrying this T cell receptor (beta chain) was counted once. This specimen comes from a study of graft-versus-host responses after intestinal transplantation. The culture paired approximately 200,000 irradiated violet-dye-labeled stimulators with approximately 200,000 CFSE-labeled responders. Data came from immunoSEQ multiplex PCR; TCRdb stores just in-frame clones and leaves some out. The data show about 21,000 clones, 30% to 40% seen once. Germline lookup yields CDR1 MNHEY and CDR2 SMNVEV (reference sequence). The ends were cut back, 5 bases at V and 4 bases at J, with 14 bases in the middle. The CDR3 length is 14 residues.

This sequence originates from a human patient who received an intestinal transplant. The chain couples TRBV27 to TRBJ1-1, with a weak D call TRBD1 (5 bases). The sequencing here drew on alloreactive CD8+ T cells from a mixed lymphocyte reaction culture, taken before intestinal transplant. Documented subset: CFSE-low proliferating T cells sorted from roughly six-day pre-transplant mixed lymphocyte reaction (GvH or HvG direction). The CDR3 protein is CASSPIPTVTEAFF. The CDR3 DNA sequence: TGTGCCAGCAGTCCCATCCCGACAGTCACTGAAGCTTTCTTT.